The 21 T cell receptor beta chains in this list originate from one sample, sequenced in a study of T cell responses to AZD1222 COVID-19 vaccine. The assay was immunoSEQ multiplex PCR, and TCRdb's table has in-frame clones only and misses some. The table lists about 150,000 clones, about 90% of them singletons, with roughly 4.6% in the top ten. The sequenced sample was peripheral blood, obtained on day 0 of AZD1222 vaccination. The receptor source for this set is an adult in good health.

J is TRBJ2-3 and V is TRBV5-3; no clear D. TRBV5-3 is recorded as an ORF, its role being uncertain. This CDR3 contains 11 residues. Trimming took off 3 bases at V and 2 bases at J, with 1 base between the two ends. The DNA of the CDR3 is TGTGCCAGAAGCTCCACAGATACGCAGTATTTT. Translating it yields CARSSTDTQYF.

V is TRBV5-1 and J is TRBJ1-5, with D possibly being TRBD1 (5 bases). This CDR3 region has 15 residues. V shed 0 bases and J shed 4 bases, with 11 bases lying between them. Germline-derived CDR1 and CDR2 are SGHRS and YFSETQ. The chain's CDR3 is CASSLVQATNQPQHF. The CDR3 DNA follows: TGCGCCAGCAGCTTGGTACAGGCCACTAATCAGCCCCAGCATTTT.

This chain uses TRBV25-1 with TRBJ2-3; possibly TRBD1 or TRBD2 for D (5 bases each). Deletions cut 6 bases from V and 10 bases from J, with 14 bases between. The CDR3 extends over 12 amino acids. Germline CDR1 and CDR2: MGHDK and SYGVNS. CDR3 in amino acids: CASRGPSIPQYF. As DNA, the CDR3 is TGTGCCAGCAGGGGACCCTCTATTCCGCAGTATTTT.

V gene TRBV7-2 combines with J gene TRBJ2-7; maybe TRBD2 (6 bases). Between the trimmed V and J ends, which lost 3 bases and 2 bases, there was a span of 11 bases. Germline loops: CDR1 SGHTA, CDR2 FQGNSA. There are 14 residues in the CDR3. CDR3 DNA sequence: TGTGCCAGCAGCTTGGGCGGGGTTACCTACGAGCAGTACTTC. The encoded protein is CASSLGGVTYEQYF.

CDR3: CASSPLGGESEQYF. The CDR3 region has the DNA TGTGCCAGCAGCCCTCTCGGGGGGGAGTCCGAGCAGTACTTC. The rearrangement joins TRBV9 to TRBJ2-7, with 8 bases aligning to TRBD2. J gave up 6 bases and V 4 bases, and 9 bases lay outside the gene matches. The CDR3 consists of 14 residues. The V gene's germline CDR1 is SGDLS and CDR2 YYNGEE.

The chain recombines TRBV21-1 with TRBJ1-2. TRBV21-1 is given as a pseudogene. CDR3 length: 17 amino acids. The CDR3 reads CASSKKRRDGSNYGYTF. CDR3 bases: TGTGCCAGCAGCAAAAAACGGCGGGACGGATCCAACTATGGCTACACCTTC.

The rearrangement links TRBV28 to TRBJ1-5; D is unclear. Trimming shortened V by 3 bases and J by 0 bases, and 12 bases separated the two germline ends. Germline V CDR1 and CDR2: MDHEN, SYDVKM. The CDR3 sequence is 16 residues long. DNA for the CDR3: TGTGCCAGCAGTTTTCACCGGGATTATAGCAATCAGCCCCAGCATTTT. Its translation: CASSFHRDYSNQPQHF.

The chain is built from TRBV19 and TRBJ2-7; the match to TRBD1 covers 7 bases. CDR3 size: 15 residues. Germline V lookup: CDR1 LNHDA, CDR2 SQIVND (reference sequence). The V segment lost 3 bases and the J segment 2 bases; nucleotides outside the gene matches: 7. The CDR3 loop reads CASSITGTVPYEQYF. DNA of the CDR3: TGTGCCAGTAGTATCACCGGGACAGTCCCCTACGAGCAGTACTTC.

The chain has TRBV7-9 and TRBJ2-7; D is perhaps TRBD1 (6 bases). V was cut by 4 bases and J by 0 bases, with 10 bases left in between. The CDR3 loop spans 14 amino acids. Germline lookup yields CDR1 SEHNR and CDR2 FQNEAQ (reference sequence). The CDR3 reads CASSYTGSSYEQYF. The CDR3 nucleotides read TGTGCCAGCAGCTATACAGGGAGCTCCTACGAGCAGTACTTC.

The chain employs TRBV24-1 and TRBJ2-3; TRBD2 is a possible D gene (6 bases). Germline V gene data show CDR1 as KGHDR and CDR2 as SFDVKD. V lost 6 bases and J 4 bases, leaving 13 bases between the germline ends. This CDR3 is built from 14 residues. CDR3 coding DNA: TGTGCCACCAGTTCCCCCCTAGCGTCAGATACGCAGTATTTT. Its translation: CATSSPLASDTQYF.

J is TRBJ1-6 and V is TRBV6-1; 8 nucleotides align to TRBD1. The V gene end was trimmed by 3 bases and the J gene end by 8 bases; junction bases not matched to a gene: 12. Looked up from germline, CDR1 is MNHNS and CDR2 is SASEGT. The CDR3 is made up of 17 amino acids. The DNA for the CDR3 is TGTGCCAGCAGTGATGCCGCGAGGGACAGGTGGTATTCACCCCTCCACTTT. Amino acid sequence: CASSDAARDRWYSPLHF.

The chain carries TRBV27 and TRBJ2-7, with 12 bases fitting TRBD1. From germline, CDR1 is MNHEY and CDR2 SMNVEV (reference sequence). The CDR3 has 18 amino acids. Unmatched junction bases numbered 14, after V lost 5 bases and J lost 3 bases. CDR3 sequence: CASSPTGTGGPANYEQYF. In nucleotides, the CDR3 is TGTGCCAGCAGTCCTACCGGGACAGGGGGCCCGGCAAACTACGAGCAGTACTTC.

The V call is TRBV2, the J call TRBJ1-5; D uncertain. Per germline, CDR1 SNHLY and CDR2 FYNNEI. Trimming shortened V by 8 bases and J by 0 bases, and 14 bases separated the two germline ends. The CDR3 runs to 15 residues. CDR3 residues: CASPPRSYSNQPQHF. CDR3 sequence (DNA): TGTGCCAGCCCCCCCCGGTCCTATAGCAATCAGCCCCAGCATTTT.

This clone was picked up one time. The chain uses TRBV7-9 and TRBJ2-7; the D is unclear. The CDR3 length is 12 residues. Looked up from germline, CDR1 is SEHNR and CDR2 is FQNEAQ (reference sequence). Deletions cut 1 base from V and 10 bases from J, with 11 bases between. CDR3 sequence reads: CASSLVGKSQYF. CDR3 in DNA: TGTGCCAGCAGCTTAGTAGGGAAATCTCAGTACTTC.

The CDR3 is CASSSPIQGAQADTQYF. The CDR3 DNA follows: TGTGCCAGCAGTAGCCCAATTCAGGGGGCGCAGGCAGATACGCAGTATTTT. The V call is TRBV9, the J call TRBJ2-3; 8 bases map to TRBD1. The germline CDR1 and CDR2 sequences are SGDLS and YYNGEE. J lost 4 bases, V lost 5 bases, and 15 bases had no gene match. This CDR3 has 17 residues.

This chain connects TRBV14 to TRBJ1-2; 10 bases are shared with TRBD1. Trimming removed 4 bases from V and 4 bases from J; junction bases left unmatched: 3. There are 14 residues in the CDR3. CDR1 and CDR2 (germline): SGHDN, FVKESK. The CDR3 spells CASSPRTGGYGYTF. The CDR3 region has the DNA TGTGCCAGCAGCCCCCGGACAGGGGGCTATGGCTACACCTTC.

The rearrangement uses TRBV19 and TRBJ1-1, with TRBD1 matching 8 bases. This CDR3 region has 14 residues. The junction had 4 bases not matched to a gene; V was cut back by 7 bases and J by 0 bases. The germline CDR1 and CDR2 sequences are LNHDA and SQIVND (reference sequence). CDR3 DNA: TGTGCCAGTACTCACAGGGGGATGAACACTGAAGCTTTCTTT. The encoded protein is CASTHRGMNTEAFF.

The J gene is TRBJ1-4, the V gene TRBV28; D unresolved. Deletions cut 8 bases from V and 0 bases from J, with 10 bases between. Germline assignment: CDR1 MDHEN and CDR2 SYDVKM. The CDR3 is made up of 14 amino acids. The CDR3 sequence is CASGLGPTNEKLFF. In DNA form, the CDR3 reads TGTGCCAGCGGCTTGGGCCCAACTAATGAAAAACTGTTTTTT.

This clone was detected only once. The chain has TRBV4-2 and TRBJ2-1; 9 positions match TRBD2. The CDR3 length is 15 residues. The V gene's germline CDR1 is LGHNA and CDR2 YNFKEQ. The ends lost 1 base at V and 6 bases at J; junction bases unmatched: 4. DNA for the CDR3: TGTGCCAGCAGCCAAGGACTAGCGGAGGTCAATGAGCAGTTCTTC. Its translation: CASSQGLAEVNEQFF.

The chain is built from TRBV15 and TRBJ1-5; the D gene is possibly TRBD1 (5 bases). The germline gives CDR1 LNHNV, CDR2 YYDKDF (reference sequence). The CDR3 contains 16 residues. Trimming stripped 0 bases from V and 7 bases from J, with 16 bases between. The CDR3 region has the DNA TGTGCCACCAGCAGAGATAGTTGGGGCGGGGAGCAGCCCCAGCATTTT. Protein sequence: CATSRDSWGGEQPQHF.

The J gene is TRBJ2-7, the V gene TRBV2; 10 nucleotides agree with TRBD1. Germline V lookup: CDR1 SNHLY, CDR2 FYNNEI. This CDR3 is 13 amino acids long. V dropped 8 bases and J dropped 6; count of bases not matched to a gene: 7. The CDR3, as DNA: TGTGCCAGCGAGGGACAGGGGTTAGGCGAGCAGTACTTC. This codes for CASEGQGLGEQYF. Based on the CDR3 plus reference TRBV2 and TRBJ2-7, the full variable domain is EPEVTQTPSHQVTQMGQEVILRCVPISNHLYFYWYRQILGQKVEFLVSFYNNEISEKSEIFDDQFSVERPDGSNFTLKIRSTKLEDSAMYFCASEGQGLGEQYFGPGTRLTVT.